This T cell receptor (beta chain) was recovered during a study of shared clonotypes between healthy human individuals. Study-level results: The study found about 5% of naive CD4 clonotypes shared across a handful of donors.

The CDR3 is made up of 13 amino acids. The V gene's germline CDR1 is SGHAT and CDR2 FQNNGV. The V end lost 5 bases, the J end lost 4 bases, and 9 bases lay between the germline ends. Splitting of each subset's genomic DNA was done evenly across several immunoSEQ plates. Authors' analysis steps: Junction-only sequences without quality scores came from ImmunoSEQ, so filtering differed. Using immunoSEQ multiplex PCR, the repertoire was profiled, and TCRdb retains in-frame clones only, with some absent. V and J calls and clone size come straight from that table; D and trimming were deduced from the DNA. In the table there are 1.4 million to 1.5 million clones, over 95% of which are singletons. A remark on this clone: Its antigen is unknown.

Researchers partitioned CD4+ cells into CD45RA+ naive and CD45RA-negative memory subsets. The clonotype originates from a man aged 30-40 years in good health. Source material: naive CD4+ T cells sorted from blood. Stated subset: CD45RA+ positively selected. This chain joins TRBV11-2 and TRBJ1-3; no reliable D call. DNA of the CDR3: TGTGCCAGCAGCCGGGTACAGGGAAACACCATATATTTT. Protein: CASSRVQGNTIYF.